Given below is one T cell receptor (beta chain) in context. Its antigen is unidentified. V was trimmed by 2 bases and J by 6 bases, leaving 20 bases between them. CDR1 and CDR2 (germline): MNHEY, SVGAGI. This CDR3 is built from 16 residues. The sample is drawn from a study of memory B cells and T cells in multiple sclerosis. After stimulus-free culture, autoproliferating CFSE-dim and non-proliferating CFSE-high T cells were sequenced separately. Replicate wells were pooled after less than eight days of stimulus-free culture of 5x10^7 CFSE-labeled PBMCs. PBMCs were labeled with about 0.5 uM CFSE and cultured without exogenous stimuli. TCRdb's copy holds only in-frame clones and misses some; the assay was immunoSEQ multiplex PCR. The sample yields around 50,000 clones, almost 85% seen once. The study, taken as a whole, reports: Shared clonotype counts depended on differing compartment clone-set sizes and were normalized.

The chain links TRBV6-5 to TRBJ2-7; D is possibly TRBD2 (5 bases). The material sequenced was PBMCs from blood kept in culture. The receptor was derived from a human donor with multiple sclerosis. CDR3 loop: CASSYHSGLREVEQYF. DNA of the CDR3: TGTGCCAGCAGTTACCACTCCGGATTACGGGAAGTCGAGCAGTACTTC.